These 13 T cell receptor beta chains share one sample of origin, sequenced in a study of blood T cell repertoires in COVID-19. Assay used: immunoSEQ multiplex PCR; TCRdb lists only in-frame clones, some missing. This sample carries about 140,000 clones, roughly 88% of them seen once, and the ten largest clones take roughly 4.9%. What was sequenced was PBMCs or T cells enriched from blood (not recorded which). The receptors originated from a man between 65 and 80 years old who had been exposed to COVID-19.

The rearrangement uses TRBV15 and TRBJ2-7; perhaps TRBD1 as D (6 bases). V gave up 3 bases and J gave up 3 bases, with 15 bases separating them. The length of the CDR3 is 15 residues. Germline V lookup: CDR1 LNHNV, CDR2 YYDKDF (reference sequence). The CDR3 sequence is CATSRPQGRDYEQYF. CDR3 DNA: TGTGCCACCAGCAGGCCACAGGGTAGGGACTACGAGCAGTACTTC.

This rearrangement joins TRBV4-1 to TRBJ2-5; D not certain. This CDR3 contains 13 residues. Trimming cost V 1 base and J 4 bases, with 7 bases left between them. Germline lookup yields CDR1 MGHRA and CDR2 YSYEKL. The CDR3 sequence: CASSQAVTETQYF. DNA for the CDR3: TGCGCCAGCAGCCAAGCAGTTACAGAGACCCAGTACTTC.

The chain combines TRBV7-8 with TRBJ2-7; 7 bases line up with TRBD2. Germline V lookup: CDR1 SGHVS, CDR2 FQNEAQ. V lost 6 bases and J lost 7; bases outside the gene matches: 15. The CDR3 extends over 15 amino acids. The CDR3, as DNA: TGTGCCAGCAGTCGCTACCGGTGGGGGGGAAGGGAGCAGTACTTC. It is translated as CASSRYRWGGREQYF.

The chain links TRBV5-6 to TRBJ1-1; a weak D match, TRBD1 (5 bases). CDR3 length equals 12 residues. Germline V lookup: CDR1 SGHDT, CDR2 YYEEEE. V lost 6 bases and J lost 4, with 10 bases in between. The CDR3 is CASTIQGTEAFF. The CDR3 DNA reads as TGTGCCAGCACCATTCAGGGCACTGAAGCTTTCTTT.

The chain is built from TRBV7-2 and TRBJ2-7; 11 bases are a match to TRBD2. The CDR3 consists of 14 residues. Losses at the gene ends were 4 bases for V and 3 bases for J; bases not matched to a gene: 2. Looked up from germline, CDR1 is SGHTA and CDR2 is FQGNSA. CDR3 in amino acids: CASSSLAGGYEQYF. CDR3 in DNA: TGTGCCAGCAGCTCTCTAGCGGGAGGCTACGAGCAGTACTTC.

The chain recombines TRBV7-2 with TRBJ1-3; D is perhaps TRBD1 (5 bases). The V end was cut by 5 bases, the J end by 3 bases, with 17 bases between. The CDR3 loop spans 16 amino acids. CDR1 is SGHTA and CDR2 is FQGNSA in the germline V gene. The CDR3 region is CASSQETVSLGNTIYF. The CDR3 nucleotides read TGTGCCAGCAGCCAAGAGACAGTTTCACTTGGAAACACCATATATTTT.

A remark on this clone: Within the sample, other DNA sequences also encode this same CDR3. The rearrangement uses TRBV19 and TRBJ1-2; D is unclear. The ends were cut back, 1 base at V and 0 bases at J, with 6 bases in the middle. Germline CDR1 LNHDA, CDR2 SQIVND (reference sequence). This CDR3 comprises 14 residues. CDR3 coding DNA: TGTGCCAGTAGTATAGGTCAGGCTAACTATGGCTACACCTTC. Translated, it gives CASSIGQANYGYTF.

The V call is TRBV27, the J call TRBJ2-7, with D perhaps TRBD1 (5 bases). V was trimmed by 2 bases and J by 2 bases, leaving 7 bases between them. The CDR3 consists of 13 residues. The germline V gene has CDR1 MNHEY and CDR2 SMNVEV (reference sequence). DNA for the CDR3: TGTGCCAGCAGTTTACAGGGCACCTACGAGCAGTACTTC. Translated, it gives CASSLQGTYEQYF.

In nucleotides, the CDR3 is TGTGCCAGTAGTATTAGGAGCTCCTATAATTCACCCCTCCACTTT. Amino acid sequence: CASSIRSSYNSPLHF. The chain is built from TRBV19 and TRBJ1-6; no firm D call. CDR1 LNHDA and CDR2 SQIVND come from the germline V gene (reference sequence). The CDR3 runs to 15 residues. The germline V and J ends were trimmed by 3 bases and 0 bases, with 6 bases remaining between them.

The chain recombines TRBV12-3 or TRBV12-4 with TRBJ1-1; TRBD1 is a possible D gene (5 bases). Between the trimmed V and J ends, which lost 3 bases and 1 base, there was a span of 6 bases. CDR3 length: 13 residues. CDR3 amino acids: CASSFGQNTEAFF. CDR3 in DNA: TGTGCCAGCAGTTTCGGACAGAACACTGAAGCTTTCTTT.

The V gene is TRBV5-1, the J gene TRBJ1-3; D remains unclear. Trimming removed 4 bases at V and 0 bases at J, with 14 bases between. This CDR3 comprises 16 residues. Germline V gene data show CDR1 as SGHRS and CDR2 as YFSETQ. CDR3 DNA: TGCGCCAGCAGCCCCCTGGGCGAGAACTCTGGAAACACCATATATTTT. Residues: CASSPLGENSGNTIYF. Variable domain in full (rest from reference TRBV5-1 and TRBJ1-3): KAGVTQTPRYLIKTRGQQVTLSCSPISGHRSVSWYQQTPGQGLQFLFEYFSETQRNKGNFPGRFSGRQFSNSRSEMNVSTLELGDSALYLCASSPLGENSGNTIYFGEGSWLTVV.

The CDR3 DNA sequence: TGCGCCAGCAGTGAGACAGTCCAGAGCTCCTACAATGAGCAGTTCTTC. This sequence encodes CASSETVQSSYNEQFF. The chain joins TRBV10-2 to TRBJ2-1, with D hard to call. CDR1 WSHSY and CDR2 SAAADI come from the germline V gene. Trimming pared 2 bases from V and 0 bases from J, leaving 11 bases between. The CDR3 runs to 16 residues.

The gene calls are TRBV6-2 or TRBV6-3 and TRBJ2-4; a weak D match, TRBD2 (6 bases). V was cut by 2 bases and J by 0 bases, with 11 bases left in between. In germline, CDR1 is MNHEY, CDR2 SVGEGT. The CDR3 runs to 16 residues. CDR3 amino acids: CASSYPGLSAKNIQYF. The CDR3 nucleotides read TGTGCCAGCAGTTACCCGGGACTGTCAGCCAAAAACATTCAGTACTTC.